This entry lists 4 T cell receptor beta chains sequenced from one sample in a study of blood T cells in healthy people across ages. Through a sample-barcoded 5' primer and a J-beta primer mix, a second PCR was run for about 6 to 11 cycles. TCRdb processed the 5' RACE reads anew with MiXCR; each CDR3 protein has one entry. The sample includes roughly 1,300,000 distinct CDR3 sequences, roughly 60% of them seen just once. The sample consisted of blood. The source of these receptors is a man younger than 30 in good health.

Turning to this clonotype: A junction boundary mismatches the germline segment, possibly from a read error. CDR3 residues: CASSQDPGQGDSPLHF. Here the CDR3 DNA reads TGTGCCAGCAGCCAAGATCCCGGACAGGGGGATTCGCCCCTCCACTTT. The rearrangement links TRBV3-1 to TRBJ1-6; 10 bases fit TRBD1. The germline V gene has CDR1 LGHDT and CDR2 YNNKEL (reference sequence). The CDR3 is 16 amino acids.

The chain combines TRBV4-1 with TRBJ2-2; D possibly corresponds to TRBD1 (5 bases). This CDR3 comprises 14 residues. The V end was cut by 1 base, the J end by 4 bases, with 7 bases between. Germline V CDR1 and CDR2: MGHRA, YSYEKL. The CDR3 DNA sequence: TGCGCCAGCAGCCAAGGACAGTTCACCGGGGAGCTGTTTTTT. Translating it yields CASSQGQFTGELFF.

The chain carries TRBV6-2 or TRBV6-3 and TRBJ1-2, with 7 bases matching TRBD1. Trimming removed 0 bases from V and 2 bases from J; junction bases left unmatched: 12. The germline CDR1 and CDR2 sequences are MNHEY and SVGEGT. The CDR3 is 18 residues long. This CDR3 reads CASSYSRQGVSPNYGYTF. CDR3 DNA sequence: TGTGCCAGCAGTTACTCGAGACAGGGAGTATCACCGAACTATGGCTACACCTTC.

This clonotype has more than one count but fewer than ten. The chain recombines TRBV2 with TRBJ1-5; a possible D gene is TRBD1 (5 bases). Trimming cost V 6 bases and J 2 bases, with 20 bases left between them. This CDR3 has 17 amino acids. Germline CDR1 reads SNHLY; CDR2 reads FYNNEI. The CDR3 sequence is CASRDLRRVRGNQPQHF. DNA of the CDR3: TGTGCCAGCAGAGACTTACGCAGGGTACGGGGCAATCAGCCCCAGCATTTT.